One and the same sample provided the 17 T cell receptor beta chains below, sequenced in a study of HIV-infected patients and healthy controls. No cell fractionation was done, so the repertoire covers all unsorted peripheral blood T cells. Alpha and beta constant-region primers primed reverse transcription of about 0.5 ug RNA. Separate chain-specific third strand synthesis with multiplexing indices produced the alpha and beta libraries. Via MiXCR, TCRdb re-called the 5' RACE reads, giving one row per CDR3 protein. Of about 4,200 distinct CDR3 sequences listed, 13% are singletons. Sequenced material: blood, taken before antiretroviral therapy. The receptors derive from an adult with HIV infection.

This clonotype has ten or more counts. This rearrangement joins TRBV20-1 to TRBJ2-7, with 7 bases lining up with TRBD2. CDR1 and CDR2 from the germline V gene are DFQATT and SNEGSKA (reference sequence). The CDR3 runs to 15 residues. V lost 3 bases and J lost 5; bases outside the gene matches: 13. The CDR3 sequence is CSASQLRSGLHEQYF. The CDR3 bases are TGCAGTGCTAGCCAGCTACGTAGCGGGCTCCACGAGCAGTACTTC.

Within the sample, this clonotype is medium-sized. The rearrangement joins TRBV6-2 or TRBV6-3 to TRBJ1-5; D is undetermined. This CDR3 spans 13 amino acids. V lost 10 bases and J 7 bases, leaving 17 bases between the germline ends. The germline CDR1 and CDR2 sequences are MNHEY and SVGEGT. CDR3: CAITSYSGQPQHF. CDR3 nucleotides: TGTGCCATCACATCGTACAGTGGACAGCCCCAGCATTTT.

This clonotype appeared many times. One end of the junction fails to match germline, which may point to a read error. The rearrangement uses TRBV25-1 and TRBJ2-2; D perhaps matches TRBD2 (6 bases). Germline V lookup: CDR1 MGHDK, CDR2 SYGVNS. The CDR3 has 14 amino acids. CDR3 protein: CASREEGNTGELFF. CDR3 coding DNA: TGTGCCAGCCGTGAGGAGGGTAATACCGGGGAGCTGTTTTTT.

This clonotype has a count of ten or more. The rearrangement uses TRBV19 and TRBJ2-3, with 7 bases lining up with TRBD1. V was pared by 4 bases and J by 2 bases, with 9 bases of the junction left unmatched. The germline V gene has CDR1 LNHDA and CDR2 SQIVND (reference sequence). The CDR3 has 16 amino acids. In DNA form, the CDR3 reads TGTGCCAGTAGTAACCACGGACAGGCAATCACAGATACGCAGTATTTT. Residues: CASSNHGQAITDTQYF.

Regarding this clonotype: With a much larger clone just one base away, this may be a read error. This sequence joins TRBV30 and TRBJ1-1; no reliable D call. Germline V gene lookup returns CDR1 GTSNPN and CDR2 SVGIG (reference sequence). The length of the CDR3 is 11 residues. The CDR3 coding sequence is TGTTCCTGGAGTGGAGGGCCTGAAGCTTTCTTT. It translates to CSWSGGPEAFF.

The chain carries TRBV4-1 and TRBJ1-1, with TRBD1 as a possible D gene (5 bases). Germline V gene lookup returns CDR1 MGHRA and CDR2 YSYEKL. The length of the CDR3 is 13 residues. V lost 3 bases, J lost 1 base, and 6 bases lay in between. The CDR3 reads CASSHQGNTEAFF. The CDR3 nucleotides are TGCGCCAGCAGCCACCAGGGGAACACTGAAGCTTTCTTT.

For this clonotype: The conserved phenylalanine or tryptophan is not found at the CDR3 terminus, so this likely reflects a read error. The CDR3 sequence is CSARDYGGVYNEQFL. The CDR3 DNA is TGCAGTGCTAGAGATTACGGCGGAGTCTACAATGAGCAGTTCTTA. This chain uses TRBV20-1 with TRBJ2-1; D ambiguous. CDR3 length: 15 residues. Germline V lookup: CDR1 DFQATT, CDR2 SNEGSKA (reference sequence). The V end was cut by 0 bases, the J end by 3 bases, with 12 bases between.

As for this clonotype: Compared with germline, one end of the junction differs, possibly owing to a read error. This rearrangement joins TRBV7-7 to TRBJ1-1, with D possibly TRBD1 on 5 matching bases. Germline V gives CDR1 SSHAT, CDR2 FNYEAQ (reference sequence). The length of the CDR3 is 13 residues. The CDR3 region has the DNA TGTGCTAGCAGCTCCGACAGCAACACTGAAGCTTTCTTT. It is translated as CASSSDSNTEAFF.

With regard to this clonotype: The CDR3 end shows no conserved phenylalanine or tryptophan, and so a read error is likely. The rearrangement links TRBV7-9 to TRBJ2-7, with 10 bases fitting TRBD1. Trimming removed 4 bases from V and 5 bases from J; junction bases left unmatched: 20. The germline gives CDR1 SEHNR, CDR2 FQNEAQ (reference sequence). This CDR3 is built from 19 residues. The CDR3 bases are TGTGCCAGCAGCTCCGCGACAGGGGGCTCAGGGGTACGGATCGACGAGCAGTACTTA. Amino acid sequence: CASSSATGGSGVRIDEQYL.

The V and J genes are TRBV4-2 and TRBJ2-1; no reliable D call. Germline V gene sequence: CDR1 LGHNA, CDR2 YNFKEQ. Trimming cost V 2 bases and J 8 bases, with 10 bases left between them. The CDR3 runs 13 residues. The CDR3 is CASSQPVNHEQFF. CDR3 nucleotides: TGTGCCAGCAGCCAACCTGTTAACCATGAGCAGTTCTTC.

In this sample, this clonotype turned up a few times. This chain joins TRBV7-6 and TRBJ2-7; D call uncertain. Germline V gene data show CDR1 as SGHVS and CDR2 as FNYEAQ. V was clipped by 5 bases and J by 3 bases, with 17 bases between them. The CDR3 is made up of 15 amino acids. CDR3 in amino acids: CASSPLSAARYEQYF. The CDR3 region has the DNA TGTGCCAGCAGCCCCCTTTCTGCGGCGCGCTACGAGCAGTACTTC.

This rearrangement joins TRBV19 to TRBJ2-6; D is uncertain. V was trimmed by 5 bases and J by 2 bases, leaving 7 bases between them. CDR3 length equals 14 residues. CDR1 and CDR2 from the germline V gene are LNHDA and SQIVND (reference sequence). The CDR3 DNA sequence: TGTGCCAGTAGTGAGGAAACTGGGGCCAACGTCCTGACTTTC. It is translated as CASSEETGANVLTF.

This clonotype rates as medium-sized. The rearrangement links TRBV14 to TRBJ2-3; no reliable D call. The V end lost 4 bases, the J end lost 2 bases, and 13 bases lay between the germline ends. The CDR3 runs 15 residues. Germline lookup yields CDR1 SGHDN and CDR2 FVKESK. The CDR3 reads CASSLVYADTDTQYF. DNA for the CDR3: TGTGCCAGCAGCCTCGTCTATGCCGACACAGATACGCAGTATTTT.

This clonotype was counted many times. The rearrangement joins TRBV24-1 to TRBJ2-1; D gene unclear. The CDR3 totals 11 residues. In germline, CDR1 is KGHDR, CDR2 SFDVKD. V lost 2 bases and J 8 bases, leaving 3 bases between the germline ends. CDR3 protein: CATSDWDEQFF. The DNA for the CDR3 is TGTGCCACCAGTGATTGGGATGAGCAGTTCTTC.

By its share, this clonotype is medium-sized (0.01 to 0.1%). The chain recombines TRBV19 with TRBJ1-4, with D maybe TRBD1 (5 bases). Between the trimmed V and J ends, which lost 3 bases and 8 bases, there was a span of 16 bases. Germline-derived CDR1 and CDR2 are LNHDA and SQIVND (reference sequence). The CDR3 is made up of 15 amino acids. CDR3 protein: CASSMRQPPGEKLFF. In nucleotides, the CDR3 is TGTGCCAGTAGTATGAGACAGCCCCCTGGAGAAAAACTGTTTTTT.

This clonotype was counted at least ten times. This sequence joins TRBV30 and TRBJ2-6, with D hard to call. The V end lost 5 bases, the J end lost 2 bases, and 4 bases lay between the germline ends. The germline V gene has CDR1 GTSNPN and CDR2 SVGIG (reference sequence). The CDR3 is made up of 12 amino acids. CDR3 DNA: TGTGCCTGGGGGGCTGGGGCCAACGTCCTGACTTTC. Its protein is CAWGAGANVLTF.

This clonotype ranks as medium-sized. The chain links TRBV5-1 to TRBJ2-7; TRBD1 might be the D (6 bases). V dropped 4 bases and J dropped 7 bases, with 12 bases sitting between them. The CDR3 has 12 residues. Germline V gene lookup returns CDR1 SGHRS and CDR2 YFSETQ. CDR3 bases: TGCGCCAGCAGCCTGGGGGCAGAGGAGCAGTACTTC. Encoded protein: CASSLGAEEQYF.